This TCR beta chain was retrieved from a study of cytomegalovirus exposure and HLA in healthy donors. Study results and limitations: Subsequent analysis revealed that first-cohort TCR clusters tended to co-occur in the 120 validation repertoires.

Generated by immunoSEQ multiplex PCR, the TCRdb table keeps only in-frame clones and is missing some. The sample consists of approximately 140,000 clones, about 90% of them appearing once. V shed 4 bases and J shed 4 bases, with 11 bases lying between them. There are 13 residues in the CDR3. Germline loops: CDR1 MNHEY, CDR2 SMNVEV (reference sequence). Separate from the approximately 600-subject first cohort was the 120-subject validation cohort, to which the donors belonged. This clone was seen once. Antigen: not known. Additional DNA sequences in this sample encode the identical CDR3. Sequencing was done on a sample of PBMCs. This TCR was sampled from a woman aged 18-35 years in good health and CMV-seropositive. The genes are TRBV27 and TRBJ2-7, with D possibly TRBD1 on 5 matching bases. CDR3 region: CASSSRVGYEQYF. The CDR3, as DNA: TGTGCCAGCAGTTCCAGGGTAGGGTACGAGCAGTACTTC.